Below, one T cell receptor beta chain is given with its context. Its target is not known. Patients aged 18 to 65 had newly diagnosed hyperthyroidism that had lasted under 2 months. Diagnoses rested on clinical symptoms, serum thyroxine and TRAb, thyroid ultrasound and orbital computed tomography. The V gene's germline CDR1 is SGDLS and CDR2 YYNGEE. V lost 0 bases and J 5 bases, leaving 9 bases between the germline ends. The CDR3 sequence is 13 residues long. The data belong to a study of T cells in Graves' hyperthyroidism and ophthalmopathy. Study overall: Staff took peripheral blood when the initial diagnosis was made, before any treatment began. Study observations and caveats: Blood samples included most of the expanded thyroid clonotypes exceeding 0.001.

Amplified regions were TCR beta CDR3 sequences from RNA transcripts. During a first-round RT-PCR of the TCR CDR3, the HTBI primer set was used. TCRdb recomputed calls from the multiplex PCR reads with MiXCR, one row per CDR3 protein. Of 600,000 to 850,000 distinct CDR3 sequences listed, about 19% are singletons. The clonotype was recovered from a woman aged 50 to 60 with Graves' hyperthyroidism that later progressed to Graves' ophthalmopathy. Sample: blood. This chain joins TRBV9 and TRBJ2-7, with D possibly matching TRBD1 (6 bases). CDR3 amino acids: CASSVENRDEQYF. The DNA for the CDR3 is TGTGCCAGCAGCGTAGAGAACAGGGACGAGCAGTACTTC.